The 17 T cell receptor beta chains below all came from one sample that was sequenced in a study of Ad26.COV2.S vaccination and SARS-CoV-2 variants. Sequenced by immunoSEQ multiplex PCR; TCRdb stores in-frame clones only, minus some. The sample lists roughly 350,000 clones, 86% occurring once. Treatment described: roughly 20 received Ad26.COV2.S at low or high dose, single or two shots; about 5 received placebo; per-sample allocation not given. Each sample was drawn 63 days after the first injection (of vaccine or placebo). The material sequenced was peripheral blood, taken in a trial of Ad26.COV2.S vaccine versus placebo. The receptor source for this set is a person aged 18-65 years who received the Ad26.COV2.S COVID-19 vaccine or a placebo.

This chain links TRBV11-3 with TRBJ1-5, with D possibly TRBD1 on 6 matching bases. The CDR3 runs 14 residues. Per the germline V gene, CDR1 is SGHNT and CDR2 is YENEEA. Trimming cost V 1 base and J 7 bases, with 11 bases left between them. In DNA form, the CDR3 reads TGTGCCAGCAGCTTAGGGACAGTAAACCAGCCCCAGCATTTT. It yields the protein CASSLGTVNQPQHF.

This chain links TRBV11-3 with TRBJ2-7; no firm D call. CDR1 is SGHNT, CDR2 YENEEA, per germline. The CDR3 contains 13 residues. Trimming removed 8 bases from V and 7 bases from J, with 18 bases in between. CDR3 residues: CASAVRSEGEQYF. Here the CDR3 DNA reads TGTGCCAGCGCCGTGAGATCAGAAGGAGAGCAGTACTTC.

The chain carries TRBV7-3 and TRBJ2-5; 13 nucleotides line up with TRBD2. J lost 4 bases, V lost 0 bases, and 5 bases had no gene match. The length of the CDR3 is 17 residues. Germline values: CDR1 SGHTA, CDR2 FQGTGA. Here the CDR3 DNA reads TGTGCCAGCAGCTTAACCGGACTAGCGGGAGACGGAGAGACCCAGTACTTC. This encodes CASSLTGLAGDGETQYF.

The chain combines TRBV29-1 with TRBJ1-1; TRBD1 agrees at 9 bases. In germline, CDR1 is SQVTM, CDR2 ANQGSEA. The CDR3 length is 13 residues. J lost 7 bases, V lost 7 bases, and 10 bases had no gene match. In nucleotides, the CDR3 is TGCAGCGGCACAGGGGGCCCAGGGGGTGAAGCTTTCTTT. This translates into CSGTGGPGGEAFF.

The chain joins TRBV7-2 to TRBJ2-1, with 9 bases fitting TRBD2. Germline CDR1 SGHTA, CDR2 FQGNSA. CDR3 size: 16 residues. J lost 4 bases, V lost 5 bases, and 9 bases had no gene match. CDR3 amino acids: CASSPPSGGPYNEQFF. The CDR3 DNA is TGTGCCAGCAGCCCTCCCAGCGGGGGGCCTTACAATGAGCAGTTCTTC.

The genes are TRBV2 and TRBJ1-1; D is ambiguous. Germline lookup yields CDR1 SNHLY and CDR2 FYNNEI. The V end lost 3 bases, the J end lost 0 bases, and 14 bases lay between the germline ends. The CDR3 has 16 residues. The CDR3 DNA sequence: TGTGCCAGCAGTGAGGCCGCCGGAGCTTTGAACACTGAAGCTTTCTTT. It yields the protein CASSEAAGALNTEAFF.

The DNA of the CDR3 is TGTGCCAGCAGTTCCAAGGGCCAGGGTACCTACGAGCAGTACTTC. Amino acids: CASSSKGQGTYEQYF. This chain joins TRBV27 and TRBJ2-7; D possibly corresponds to TRBD1 (5 bases). The CDR3 extends over 15 amino acids. CDR1 and CDR2 from the germline V gene are MNHEY and SMNVEV (reference sequence). V lost 4 bases, J lost 2 bases, and 15 bases lay in between.

This clone was found many times. This chain connects TRBV5-6 to TRBJ2-7; perhaps TRBD2 as D (5 bases). The V end was cut by 1 base, the J end by 2 bases, with 10 bases between. The CDR3 contains 14 residues. CDR1 and CDR2 from the germline V gene are SGHDT and YYEEEE. The CDR3 DNA follows: TGTGCCAGCAGCTTGCTGGACTCACCCTACGAGCAGTACTTC. Its translation is CASSLLDSPYEQYF.

V and J are TRBV14 and TRBJ1-2, with D unresolved. The CDR3 is 12 residues long. The V end was cut by 3 bases, the J end by 3 bases, with 5 bases between. Germline loops: CDR1 SGHDN, CDR2 FVKESK. This chain's CDR3 is CASSHGYYGYTF. DNA for the CDR3: TGTGCCAGCAGCCATGGGTACTATGGCTACACCTTC.

V usage is TRBV7-9 and J usage is TRBJ1-2, with 7 bases matching TRBD1. Germline CDR1 reads SEHNR; CDR2 reads FQNEAQ (reference sequence). CDR3 length: 13 residues. V was pared by 5 bases and J by 4 bases, with 4 bases of the junction left unmatched. The CDR3 nucleotides are TGTGCCAGCAGCCCACAGGGGACCTATGGCTACACCTTC. Amino acids: CASSPQGTYGYTF.

This clone was detected once. The rearrangement joins TRBV5-8 to TRBJ1-1; D is uncertain. CDR1 is SGHTS and CDR2 is YDEGEE in the germline V gene. Between the trimmed V and J ends, which lost 5 bases and 11 bases, there was a span of 13 bases. The CDR3 extends over 11 amino acids. In DNA, the CDR3 is TGTGCCAGCAGGGGTGCCGGGTGGGCTTTCTTT. Translated: CASRGAGWAFF.

The chain joins TRBV5-1 to TRBJ1-6, with a tentative D call TRBD1 (6 bases). This CDR3 contains 16 residues. The germline CDR1 and CDR2 sequences are SGHRS and YFSETQ. Between the trimmed V and J ends, which lost 3 bases and 5 bases, there was a span of 15 bases. The CDR3 protein is CASSSGAGGDNSPLHF. For the CDR3, the DNA is TGCGCCAGCAGCTCGGGGGCCGGGGGTGATAATTCACCCCTCCACTTT. Full variable domain (rest looked up from reference TRBV5-1 and TRBJ1-6): KAGVTQTPRYLIKTRGQQVTLSCSPISGHRSVSWYQQTPGQGLQFLFEYFSETQRNKGNFPGRFSGRQFSNSRSEMNVSTLELGDSALYLCASSSGAGGDNSPLHFGNGTRLTVT.

The gene calls are TRBV6-5 and TRBJ1-1; the match to TRBD1 covers 7 bases. Trimming at V came to 3 bases and at J to 3 bases, leaving 1 base not matched to a gene. The CDR3 extends over 13 amino acids. Germline CDR1 reads MNHEY; CDR2 reads SVGAGI. CDR3 residues: CASSYQGDTEAFF. The CDR3 DNA follows: TGTGCCAGCAGTTATCAGGGGGACACTGAAGCTTTCTTT.

The chain uses TRBV27 and TRBJ1-2; no clear D. Trimming took 5 bases from V and 5 from J, leaving 21 bases between them. This CDR3 is 16 amino acids long. CDR1 is MNHEY and CDR2 is SMNVEV in the germline V gene (reference sequence). The CDR3 region has the DNA TGTGCCAGCAGTCAGTCGTCCCTCAGGAAGAGTTATGGCTACACCTTC. It translates to CASSQSSLRKSYGYTF.

This sequence joins TRBV21-1 and TRBJ1-5. TRBV21-1 is reported as a pseudogene. The CDR3 is made up of 15 amino acids. The CDR3 sequence is CASRSGSYSNQPQHF. The CDR3 DNA is TGTGCCAGCAGGTCCGGGAGTTATAGCAATCAGCCCCAGCATTTT.

The chain joins TRBV5-1 to TRBJ2-5; 9 bases align to TRBD1. With 4 bases clipped from V and 5 bases from J, the junction kept 6 bases outside the gene matches. From germline, CDR1 is SGHRS and CDR2 YFSETQ. The CDR3 consists of 14 residues. The CDR3 nucleotides are TGCGCCAGCAGCCCTGGGACAGGGAGGGAGACCCAGTACTTC. It is translated as CASSPGTGRETQYF.

The rearrangement uses TRBV28 and TRBJ2-5, with 9 bases identical to TRBD2. V shed 3 bases and J 5 bases; nucleotides not matched to a gene: 7. Germline assignment: CDR1 MDHEN and CDR2 SYDVKM. This CDR3 spans 15 amino acids. The CDR3: CASSLRRGGFETQYF. The CDR3 bases are TGTGCCAGCAGTTTGAGGCGGGGGGGCTTCGAGACCCAGTACTTC.